This TCR beta chain was sequenced in a study of technical replicates of blood from a few donors. CDR1 and CDR2 from the germline V gene are SNHLY and FYNNEI. This CDR3 is 15 amino acids long. The germline V and J ends were trimmed by 4 bases and 3 bases, with 15 bases remaining between them. Some clones are missing from TCRdb's copy, which holds only in-frame ones; the method was immunoSEQ multiplex PCR. Of about 81,000 clones listed, under 95% are singletons. The sequencing input was T cells isolated from PBMCs. The TCR comes from a human donor in good health. J is TRBJ1-2 and V is TRBV2, with a tentative D call TRBD1 (6 bases). The CDR3 bases are TGTGCCAGCAGTGTATACGGGGGGCAGGACTATGGCTACACCTTC. Translated, it gives CASSVYGGQDYGYTF.